The 17 T cell receptor beta chains below all came from one sample that was sequenced in a study of cytomegalovirus exposure and HLA in healthy donors. In the PCR, 60 Vbeta and 13 Jbeta primers were used. Sequenced by immunoSEQ multiplex PCR; TCRdb stores in-frame clones only, minus some. The data contain about 150,000 clones, 79% of them singletons. The sample was PBMCs. All receptors come from a man aged 45-65 years in good health and CMV-seropositive.

J is TRBJ2-1 and V is TRBV27, with 8 bases matching TRBD2. In germline, CDR1 is MNHEY, CDR2 SMNVEV (reference sequence). V lost 4 bases to trimming and J lost 6 bases; unmatched junction nucleotides: 8. The CDR3 spans 15 residues. The CDR3 spells CASSSGLEAANEQFF. The CDR3 bases are TGTGCCAGCAGTTCGGGACTAGAGGCTGCCAATGAGCAGTTCTTC.

This chain uses TRBV7-6 with TRBJ2-7; 8 nucleotides align to TRBD2. Germline trimming cut 5 bases from V and 6 bases from J; bases unmatched to any gene: 3. The V gene's germline CDR1 is SGHVS and CDR2 FNYEAQ. The CDR3 consists of 12 residues. CDR3 sequence (DNA): TGTGCCAGCAGCCGGGAGGGAAGCGAGCAGTACTTC. This encodes CASSREGSEQYF.

Points on this clone: Mismatch with germline at one junction end may stem from a read error. The chain uses TRBV7-9 and TRBJ2-3; TRBD1 might be the D (5 bases). The germline CDR1 and CDR2 sequences are SEHNR and FQNEAQ (reference sequence). CDR3 length: 17 amino acids. DNA for the CDR3: TGTTCCAGCAGCTACCAATACAGGTACCGGGTCACAGATACGCAGTATTTT. Encoded protein: CSSSYQYRYRVTDTQYF. The full variable domain, rest sourced from reference TRBV7-9 and TRBJ2-3, is DTGVSQNPRHKITKRGQNVTFRCDPISEHNRLYWYRQTLGQGPEFLTYFQNEAQLEKSRLLSDRFSAERPKGSFSTLEIQRTEQGDSAMYLCSSSYQYRYRVTDTQYFGPGTRLTVL.

This chain uses TRBV2 with TRBJ2-1, with a possible D match to TRBD2 (6 bases). The CDR3 loop spans 18 amino acids. The V gene's germline CDR1 is SNHLY and CDR2 FYNNEI. Trimming left V 6 bases short and J 3 bases short, with 24 bases between. CDR3 bases: TGTGCCAGCAGCGTGGACTTAAGCCAGACTAGAATCTACAATGAGCAGTTCTTC. Translation: CASSVDLSQTRIYNEQFF.

The V call is TRBV6-1, the J call TRBJ2-2, with a weak D call TRBD2 (5 bases). This CDR3 region has 14 residues. Germline CDR1 MNHNS, CDR2 SASEGT. V gave up 4 bases and J gave up 7 bases, with 13 bases separating them. CDR3 DNA sequence: TGTGCCAGCAGTGTATCGAGGGAGAGCGGGGAGCTGTTTTTT. Its protein product is CASSVSRESGELFF.

This sequence joins TRBV7-2 and TRBJ2-7, with 7 bases that match TRBD2. CDR3 size: 14 residues. CDR1 is SGHTA, CDR2 FQGNSA, per germline. The ends lost 2 bases at V and 2 bases at J; junction bases unmatched: 3. The CDR3 DNA reads as TGTGCCAGCAGCTTACGTGGGACTACCTACGAGCAGTACTTC. This codes for CASSLRGTTYEQYF.

This chain links TRBV5-1 with TRBJ2-5, with 7 bases fitting TRBD2. Trimming removed 0 bases from V and 1 base from J; junction bases left unmatched: 6. The CDR3 runs to 16 residues. Germline V gene lookup returns CDR1 SGHRS and CDR2 YFSETQ. Written as DNA, the CDR3 is TGCGCCAGCAGCTTGGGGCAGAGCGGGATCCAAGAGACCCAGTACTTC. Encoded protein: CASSLGQSGIQETQYF.

This chain connects TRBV19 to TRBJ1-5; 7 bases align to TRBD1. This CDR3 spans 15 amino acids. The trim removed 7 bases at V and 0 bases at J, leaving 6 bases unmatched. CDR1 and CDR2 from the germline V gene are LNHDA and SQIVND (reference sequence). This CDR3 is CASTQGTHSNQPQHF. The CDR3 DNA follows: TGTGCCAGTACACAGGGGACCCATAGCAATCAGCCCCAGCATTTT.

Remarks on this clone: An end of the junction does not agree with germline; a read error may underlie this. This chain connects TRBV27 to TRBJ1-1; D not certain. Germline assignment: CDR1 MNHEY and CDR2 SMNVEV (reference sequence). The CDR3 extends over 13 amino acids. The CDR3 nucleotides read TGTGCCAACAGTTTTGAACGGGCGGCGGGGGCTTTCTTT. Its translation is CANSFERAAGAFF.

This clone is a singleton in its sample. Here the CDR3 DNA reads TGTGCCAGCAGCTTTCTAGCGGAATACAATGAGCAGTTCTTC. It codes for CASSFLAEYNEQFF. The chain is built from TRBV5-5 and TRBJ2-1; 7 nucleotides match TRBD2. Germline loops: CDR1 SGHKS, CDR2 YYEKEE (reference sequence). The CDR3 has 14 residues. The junction had 3 bases not matched to a gene; V was cut back by 2 bases and J by 4 bases. The whole variable domain, remainder taken from reference TRBV5-5 and TRBJ2-1, is DAGVTQSPTHLIKTRGQQVTLRCSPISGHKSVSWYQQVLGQGPQFIFQYYEKEERGRGNFPDRFSARQFPNYSSELNVNALLLGDSALYLCASSFLAEYNEQFFGPGTRLTVL.

This chain joins TRBV4-2 and TRBJ2-1; 10 bases are shared with TRBD2. The CDR3 is made up of 16 amino acids. V shed 1 base and J 8 bases; nucleotides not matched to a gene: 8. The germline V gene has CDR1 LGHNA and CDR2 YNFKEQ. The DNA for the CDR3 is TGTGCCAGCAGCCAAGGCTCGCTAGCGGGAGTCGATGAGCAGTTCTTC. It specifies CASSQGSLAGVDEQFF.

The genes are TRBV9 and TRBJ2-7; tentative D call: TRBD2 (6 bases). The germline CDR1 and CDR2 sequences are SGDLS and YYNGEE. V gave up 0 bases and J gave up 1 base, with 8 bases separating them. The CDR3 is 14 amino acids. The CDR3 DNA follows: TGTGCCAGCAGCGTAGGGGGGGAATCCTACGAGCAGTACTTC. Encoded protein: CASSVGGESYEQYF.

The rearrangement joins TRBV28 to TRBJ1-4, with unresolved D. The CDR3 is 15 residues long. Trimming removed 4 bases from V and 0 bases from J, with 9 bases in between. From germline, CDR1 is MDHEN and CDR2 SYDVKM. Written as DNA, the CDR3 is TGTGCCAGCAGTTCCACAAGAACAACTAATGAAAAACTGTTTTTT. Translating gives CASSSTRTTNEKLFF. The entire variable domain, with the rest obtained from reference TRBV28 and TRBJ1-4, is as follows: DVKVTQSSRYLVKRTGEKVFLECVQDMDHENMFWYRQDPGLGLRLIYFSYDVKMKEKGDIPEGYSVSREKKERFSLILESASTNQTSMYLCASSSTRTTNEKLFFGSGTQLSVL.

This sequence joins TRBV6-6 and TRBJ2-7; TRBD2 might be the D (5 bases). Per the germline V gene, CDR1 is MNHNY and CDR2 is SVGAGI (reference sequence). This CDR3 comprises 12 residues. Trimming left V 5 bases short and J 4 bases short, with 9 bases between. The CDR3 nucleotides read TGTGCCAGCAGTCCGGGGAGTTACGAGCAGTACTTC. It translates to CASSPGSYEQYF.

CDR3 in amino acids: CASSPSGPSSYNEQFF. CDR3 DNA sequence: TGTGCCAGCAGTCCTAGCGGGCCCAGCTCCTACAATGAGCAGTTCTTC. The chain is built from TRBV28 and TRBJ2-1; 8 nucleotides match TRBD2. CDR3 length equals 16 residues. CDR1 and CDR2 (germline): MDHEN, SYDVKM. Germline trimming cut 5 bases from V and 0 bases from J; bases unmatched to any gene: 6.

V gene TRBV6-1 combines with J gene TRBJ2-7; 9 bases match TRBD2. The ends lost 11 bases at V and 2 bases at J; junction bases unmatched: 10. Germline CDR1 reads MNHNS; CDR2 reads SASEGT. The CDR3 loop spans 14 amino acids. The CDR3 loop is CASFSASGAYEQYF. CDR3 nucleotide sequence: TGTGCCTCCTTCTCGGCTAGCGGGGCCTACGAGCAGTACTTC.

The CDR3 here is CATQGAWTGELFF. CDR3 coding DNA: TGTGCCACACAGGGGGCTTGGACCGGGGAGCTGTTTTTT. The gene calls are TRBV28 and TRBJ2-2; 9 bases match TRBD1. Germline V gene data show CDR1 as MDHEN and CDR2 as SYDVKM. This CDR3 spans 13 amino acids. The trim removed 10 bases at V and 5 bases at J, leaving 5 bases unmatched.